This entry describes one T cell receptor beta chain. The target antigen is unknown. CDR1 MDHEN and CDR2 SYDVKM come from the germline V gene. This CDR3 region has 15 residues. The ends were cut back, 4 bases at V and 2 bases at J, with 12 bases in the middle. The record originates from a study of beta chain features in type 1 diabetes. Study-wide results and caveats: Shorter TCRB CDR3s, moderately but significantly so, marked every one of the four CD4+ subsets in Type 1 diabetes patients.

Expressed TCRB transcripts got sequenced, as all isolated RNA was reverse transcribed. Reads from naive, central memory and regulatory T cell samples averaged roughly 3.3 million. Libraries were prepared by immunoSEQ multiplex PCR; TCRdb keeps only in-frame clonotypes and omits some of them. The sample has 500,000 to 800,000 clones; around 12% are singletons. The gene calls are TRBV28 and TRBJ2-1, with D possibly being TRBD2 (6 bases). Source material: naive CD4+ T cells from blood. The sequence was obtained from a man aged 30 to 39 with type 1 diabetes. The CDR3 DNA follows: TGTGCCAGCAGTTCCCGGGGAGGCCCCTACAATGAGCAGTTCTTC. This sequence encodes CASSSRGGPYNEQFF.